Following are 6 T cell receptor beta chains from one sample sequenced in a study of identical twins. Each CDR3 protein gets one entry after TCRdb re-called the 5' RACE reads with MiXCR. The sample includes 140,000 to 150,000 distinct CDR3 sequences, around 3.5% of them seen just once. Sample: memory T cells sorted from blood. All receptors come from a man younger than 35 in good health.

This clonotype was seen ten or more times. This chain joins TRBV20-1 and TRBJ2-7; D is perhaps TRBD1 (5 bases). V lost 6 bases, J lost 5 bases, and 20 bases lay in between. The CDR3 is 14 residues long. The germline CDR1 and CDR2 sequences are DFQATT and SNEGSKA (reference sequence). The CDR3 here is CSALGAVQGHEQYF. The CDR3 nucleotides are TGCAGTGCGCTGGGCGCCGTGCAGGGCCACGAGCAGTACTTC.

This clonotype was detected ten times or more. The V gene is TRBV2, the J gene TRBJ1-5, with 10 positions matching TRBD1. V shed 6 bases and J 2 bases; nucleotides not matched to a gene: 1. The CDR3 is 14 amino acids. The germline gives CDR1 SNHLY, CDR2 FYNNEI. The CDR3 sequence: CASRTGGGNQPQHF. DNA of the CDR3: TGTGCCAGCAGGACAGGGGGCGGCAATCAGCCCCAGCATTTT.

This clonotype showed up just a few times. The chain joins TRBV20-1 to TRBJ2-7; D is unresolved. This CDR3 is 13 amino acids long. V was pared by 3 bases and J by 2 bases, with 11 bases between. Germline CDR1 DFQATT, CDR2 SNEGSKA (reference sequence). This CDR3 reads CSARGSTTYEQYF. The DNA of the CDR3 is TGCAGTGCTAGGGGCAGTACTACCTACGAGCAGTACTTC.

This clonotype was detected many times. The chain is built from TRBV7-2 and TRBJ2-3, with TRBD1 matching 11 bases. CDR1 is SGHTA, CDR2 FQGNSA, per germline. Trimming at V came to 6 bases and at J to 2 bases, leaving 7 bases not matched to a gene. CDR3 length: 16 residues. The CDR3 here is CASRFGTGGSTDTQYF. The CDR3 bases are TGTGCCAGCAGGTTCGGGACAGGGGGATCCACAGATACGCAGTATTTT. The full variable domain, its missing parts supplied by reference TRBV7-2 and TRBJ2-3, is GAGVSQSPSNKVTEKGKDVELRCDPISGHTALYWYRQSLGQGLEFLIYFQGNSAPDKSGLPSDRFSAERTGGSVSTLTIQRTQQEDSAVYLCASRFGTGGSTDTQYFGPGTRLTVL.

The sample holds many counts of this clonotype. The chain employs TRBV7-2 and TRBJ2-3, with 9 bases matching TRBD1. J was trimmed by 5 bases and V by 2 bases; bases with no gene match: 8. The CDR3 extends over 16 amino acids. Germline V gene lookup returns CDR1 SGHTA and CDR2 FQGNSA. The CDR3 reads CASSLIADRGLDTQYF. CDR3 nucleotides: TGTGCCAGCAGCTTAATAGCCGACAGGGGGTTAGATACGCAGTATTTT. Complete variable domain (other parts from reference TRBV7-2 and TRBJ2-3): GAGVSQSPSNKVTEKGKDVELRCDPISGHTALYWYRQSLGQGLEFLIYFQGNSAPDKSGLPSDRFSAERTGGSVSTLTIQRTQQEDSAVYLCASSLIADRGLDTQYFGPGTRLTVL.

This clonotype showed up many times. V is TRBV20-1 and J is TRBJ2-5; 7 bases are a match to TRBD2. There are 16 residues in the CDR3. V gave up 0 bases and J gave up 1 base; unmatched junction bases: 8. Per germline, CDR1 DFQATT and CDR2 SNEGSKA (reference sequence). CDR3 residues: CSAREWEGLSQETQYF. In nucleotides, the CDR3 is TGCAGTGCTAGAGAGTGGGAGGGCCTGAGCCAAGAGACCCAGTACTTC.